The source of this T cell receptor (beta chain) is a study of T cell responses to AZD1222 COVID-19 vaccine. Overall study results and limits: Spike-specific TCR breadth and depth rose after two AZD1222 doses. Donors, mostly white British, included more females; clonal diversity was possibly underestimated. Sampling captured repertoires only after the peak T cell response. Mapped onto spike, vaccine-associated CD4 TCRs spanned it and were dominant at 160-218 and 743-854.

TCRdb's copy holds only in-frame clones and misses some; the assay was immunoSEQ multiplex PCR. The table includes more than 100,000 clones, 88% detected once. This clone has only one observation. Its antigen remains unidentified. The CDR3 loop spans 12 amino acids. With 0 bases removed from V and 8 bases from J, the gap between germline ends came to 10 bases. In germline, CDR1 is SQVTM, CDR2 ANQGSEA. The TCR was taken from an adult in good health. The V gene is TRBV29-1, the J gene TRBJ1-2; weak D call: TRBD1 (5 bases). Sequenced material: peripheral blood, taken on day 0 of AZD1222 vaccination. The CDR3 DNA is TGCAGCGTTGAAGAGGGGGGTTGGGGCTACACCTTC. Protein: CSVEEGGWGYTF.